The rows below give T cell receptor beta chains drawn from one sample of a study of T cells in Graves' hyperthyroidism and ophthalmopathy. TCRdb re-derived calls from the multiplex PCR reads in MiXCR, one entry per CDR3 protein. The table shows approximately 400,000 distinct CDR3 sequences, with about 15% occurring only once. The source material was blood. These receptors were obtained from a woman between 25 and 40 years old with Graves' hyperthyroidism. Each CDR3 is given with its conserved first and last residue. A D gene is named only where the DNA matches it firmly. Some rows have no size entry. The others give once, few or many, or a class for an expanded clone.

CSVMAGGMETQYF	TGCAGCGTGATGGCAGGGGGTATGGAGACCCAGTACTTC	13	many	TRBV29-1	TRBJ2-5	TRBD1
CSAAGQGRYKGYTF	TGCAGTGCTGCCGGACAGGGGAGGTACAAGGGCTACACCTTC	14	few	TRBV20-1	TRBJ1-2	TRBD1
CASSLAGGRLEKLFF	TGTGCCAGCAGCTTAGCCGGGGGGCGGCTTGAAAAACTGTTTTTT	15	few	TRBV7-7	TRBJ1-4	-
CASSPVAGDTDTQYF	TGTGCCAGCTCACCAGTTGCAGGTGACACAGATACGCAGTATTTT	15	many	TRBV18	TRBJ2-3	-
CASSPRTGFGYSNQPQHF	TGTGCCAGCAGTCCCCGGACAGGGTTTGGGTATAGCAATCAGCCCCAGCATTTT	18	many	TRBV27	TRBJ1-5	TRBD1
CASSRMENTEAFF	TGTGCCAGCAGCCGGATGGAGAACACTGAAGCTTTCTTT	13	many	TRBV7-8	TRBJ1-1	-
CASGGVFHNEQFF	TGTGCCAGCGGTGGGGTCTTTCACAATGAGCAGTTCTTC	13	once	TRBV9	TRBJ2-1	-
CASSVEGSFNQPQHF	TGTGCCAGCAGCGTAGAGGGTTCGTTCAATCAGCCCCAGCATTTT	15	few	TRBV9	TRBJ1-5	-
CASGLGFQNTEAFF	TGTGCTAGTGGTTTGGGGTTCCAGAACACTGAAGCTTTCTTT	14	few	TRBV12-5	TRBJ1-1	-
CASSYRSGTSYEQYF	TGTGCCAGCAGTTACCGCAGCGGGACCTCCTACGAGCAGTACTTC	15	-	TRBV6-5	TRBJ2-7	TRBD2
CAIARAERELNEQFF	TGTGCCATCGCGAGGGCGGAGCGGGAGTTAAATGAGCAGTTCTTC	15	many	TRBV10-3	TRBJ2-1	TRBD2
CSGAVSTDTQYF	TGCAGTGGGGCGGTTAGCACAGATACGCAGTATTTT	12	-	TRBV20-1	TRBJ2-3	-
CASSEVVHEKLFF	TGTGCCAGCAGTGAAGTGGTCCACGAAAAACTGTTTTTT	13	-	TRBV6-1	TRBJ1-4	-
CASSLDWGRGWDTGELFF	TGTGCCAGCAGCTTAGATTGGGGCAGGGGCTGGGACACCGGGGAGCTGTTTTTT	18	many	TRBV7-2	TRBJ2-2	-
CASSLVDRDYEQYF	TGTGCCAGCAGCCTAGTGGACAGGGACTACGAGCAGTACTTC	14	many	TRBV5-4	TRBJ2-7	TRBD1
CASRAHGSDEQYF	TGTGCCAGCAGGGCTCACGGGTCCGACGAGCAGTACTTC	13	once	TRBV27	TRBJ2-7	-
CASSRGGNRGYEQYF	TGTGCCAGCAGCCGGGGGGGCAACAGGGGGTACGAGCAGTACTTC	15	many	TRBV28	TRBJ2-7	-
CASSPAGASNQPQHF	TGTGCCAGCAGCCCCGCGGGGGCGAGCAATCAGCCCCAGCATTTT	15	many	TRBV28	TRBJ1-5	-
CASSHATGRLAKNIQYF	TGTGCCAGCAGCCACGCAACGGGGCGACTAGCCAAAAACATTCAGTACTTC	17	-	TRBV5-6	TRBJ2-4	-
CASSSSGTVSYEQYF	TGTGCCAGCAGTTCCTCCGGGACCGTCTCCTACGAGCAGTACTTC	15	many	TRBV28	TRBJ2-7	-
CASSIPGLAGGTHEQYF	TGTGCCAGCAGTATCCCGGGACTAGCGGGAGGGACCCACGAGCAGTACTTC	17	many	TRBV28	TRBJ2-7	TRBD2
CSVDSGGGTQYF	TGCAGCGTCGACAGCGGGGGTGGGACCCAGTACTTC	12	once	TRBV29-1	TRBJ2-5	TRBD2